Listed here is a single TCR beta chain. Its cognate antigen is unknown. TCRdb's table, derived via immunoSEQ multiplex PCR, lists solely in-frame clones and lacks some. The sample has tens of thousands of clones; approximately 97% are singletons. The sample originates from a study of monozygotic twins with cystic fibrosis. Whole-study results and caveats: Monozygotic CF twins shared more identical nucleotide clonotypes than unrelated patients.

V was trimmed by 0 bases and J by 5 bases, leaving 13 bases between them. The germline V gene encodes CDR1 LNHNV and CDR2 YYDKDF (reference sequence). The CDR3 length is 15 residues. This TCR derives from a girl aged 2-15 years with cystic fibrosis. The source material was blood. The chain joins TRBV15 to TRBJ2-5; the D is unclear. The CDR3 DNA sequence: TGTGCCACCAGCAGAGATCGTGCCAGTGGGGAGACCCAGTACTTC. This encodes CATSRDRASGETQYF.